The 18 T cell receptor beta chains reported below all come from one sample, sequenced in a study of identical twins. TCRdb itself ran the 5' RACE reads through MiXCR, one entry per CDR3 protein. Among fewer than 350,000 distinct CDR3 sequences listed, approximately 8.5% were seen once. These data were likewise used in another study, on yellow fever vaccine responses in identical twins.

Source material: memory (CD45RO+) T cells sorted from blood. Source of these receptors: a woman aged 18-29 years in good health.

This clonotype was counted many times. The rearrangement joins TRBV4-1 to TRBJ1-4, with D tentatively TRBD1 (5 bases). This CDR3 comprises 13 residues. Germline values: CDR1 MGHRA, CDR2 YSYEKL. Trimming took 4 bases from V and 8 from J, leaving 11 bases between them. CDR3 loop: CASSLLGGEKLFF. The CDR3 coding sequence is TGCGCCAGCAGCCTCCTGGGGGGAGAAAAACTGTTTTTT.

The chain is built from TRBV10-3 and TRBJ2-2; D not resolved. The V and J ends lost 8 bases and 5 bases respectively, with 27 bases between them. This CDR3 has 18 amino acids. CDR1 ENHRY and CDR2 SYGVKD come from the germline V gene. The CDR3 loop reads CAICTGRRISRGTGELFF. For the CDR3, the DNA is TGTGCCATCTGTACCGGGCGCCGGATCTCCCGTGGGACCGGGGAGCTGTTTTTT.

V gene TRBV4-2 combines with J gene TRBJ2-5; D is ambiguous. There are 14 residues in the CDR3. With 0 bases removed from V and 2 bases from J, the gap between germline ends came to 7 bases. Germline lookup yields CDR1 LGHNA and CDR2 YNFKEQ. CDR3 protein: CASSQDRRQETQYF. The CDR3 DNA is TGTGCCAGCAGCCAAGATCGGCGACAAGAGACCCAGTACTTC.

This sequence joins TRBV3-1 and TRBJ1-1; D possibly corresponds to TRBD1 (6 bases). Germline V gene lookup returns CDR1 LGHDT and CDR2 YNNKEL (reference sequence). CDR3 length equals 15 residues. Trimming shortened V by 3 bases and J by 1 base, and 12 bases separated the two germline ends. The CDR3: CASSQSGGPNTEAFF. CDR3 DNA: TGTGCCAGCAGCCAGAGTGGGGGCCCGAACACTGAAGCTTTCTTT.

There are a few counts of this clonotype. This chain links TRBV18 with TRBJ2-7, with 13 bases matching TRBD2. This CDR3 comprises 18 residues. CDR1 is KGHSH and CDR2 is LQKENI in the germline V gene. V lost 2 bases to trimming and J lost 0 bases; unmatched junction nucleotides: 7. This CDR3 reads CASSPSTSGRAGSYEQYF. Written as DNA, the CDR3 is TGTGCCAGCTCACCATCTACTAGCGGGAGGGCCGGCTCCTACGAGCAGTACTTC.

The chain has TRBV6-1 and TRBJ1-5; D gene ambiguous. This CDR3 region has 13 residues. Deletions cut 7 bases from V and 2 bases from J, with 9 bases between. Germline CDR1 MNHNS, CDR2 SASEGT. CDR3: CASTQRGNQPQHF. The CDR3 nucleotides read TGTGCCAGCACGCAGAGGGGCAATCAGCCCCAGCATTTT.

At least ten counts were recorded for this clonotype. The CDR3 nucleotides are TGTGCCAGCAGTGATAACAAAGCGAACACCGGGGAGCTGTTTTTT. Amino acids: CASSDNKANTGELFF. The chain recombines TRBV2 with TRBJ2-2; D ambiguous. Germline V gene sequence: CDR1 SNHLY, CDR2 FYNNEI. The length of the CDR3 is 15 residues. V dropped 3 bases and J dropped 0 bases, with 8 bases sitting between them.

The chain uses TRBV3-1 and TRBJ1-1, with TRBD1 as a possible D gene (5 bases). Between the trimmed V and J ends, which lost 7 bases and 3 bases, there was a span of 12 bases. This CDR3 has 13 amino acids. Germline CDR1 reads LGHDT; CDR2 reads YNNKEL (reference sequence). In nucleotides, the CDR3 is TGTGCCAGCACCGACATAGGGGACACTGAAGCTTTCTTT. Translating it yields CASTDIGDTEAFF.

The table lists this clonotype with a count of one. V is TRBV5-1 and J is TRBJ2-3; a weak D match, TRBD1 (6 bases). The V and J ends lost 0 bases and 4 bases respectively, with 9 bases between them. The CDR3 totals 14 residues. The germline gives CDR1 SGHRS, CDR2 YFSETQ. CDR3 protein: CASSLANRADTQYF. CDR3 DNA: TGCGCCAGCAGCTTGGCTAACAGGGCAGATACGCAGTATTTT. The full variable domain, rest sourced from reference TRBV5-1 and TRBJ2-3, is KAGVTQTPRYLIKTRGQQVTLSCSPISGHRSVSWYQQTPGQGLQFLFEYFSETQRNKGNFPGRFSGRQFSNSRSEMNVSTLELGDSALYLCASSLANRADTQYFGPGTRLTVL.

This clonotype was seen many times. The gene calls are TRBV12-3 or TRBV12-4 and TRBJ2-5, with a possible D match to TRBD1 (5 bases). V was trimmed by 6 bases and J by 2 bases, leaving 25 bases between them. The CDR3 totals 18 residues. The CDR3 coding sequence is TGTGCCAGCAGGACAACAGCTAGGGGCCCCAATACTCAAGAGACCCAGTACTTC. Translation gives CASRTTARGPNTQETQYF.

The chain couples TRBV6-5 to TRBJ2-2; 9 positions match TRBD2. CDR1 and CDR2 (germline): MNHEY, SVGAGI. CDR3 length: 16 amino acids. V gave up 4 bases and J gave up 5 bases; unmatched junction bases: 8. This CDR3 is CASSSLAGKLTGELFF. As DNA, the CDR3 is TGTGCCAGCAGTTCGCTAGCGGGGAAGCTGACCGGGGAGCTGTTTTTT.

This clonotype was counted ten times or more. This sequence joins TRBV12-3 or TRBV12-4 and TRBJ2-1, with D possibly matching TRBD1 (7 bases). Trimming left V 1 base short and J 5 bases short, with 12 bases between. This CDR3 spans 15 amino acids. In DNA form, the CDR3 reads TGTGCCAGCAGTTTAGTGCAGGGGGGCCACAATGAGCAGTTCTTC. Translation gives CASSLVQGGHNEQFF.

This clonotype was seen many times. This rearrangement joins TRBV5-1 to TRBJ2-3; TRBD2 matches at 10 bases. With 5 bases clipped from V and 7 bases from J, the junction kept 7 bases outside the gene matches. Germline CDR1 is SGHRS and CDR2 is YFSETQ. The CDR3 loop spans 14 amino acids. CDR3 bases: TGCGCCAGCAGACAGCGGGGGGGCCTATATACGCAGTATTTT. Translated, it gives CASRQRGGLYTQYF.

This clonotype has a handful of counts. The chain carries TRBV12-3 or TRBV12-4 and TRBJ1-5, with 9 bases that match TRBD1. The CDR3 is 13 residues long. V dropped 3 bases and J dropped 6; count of bases not matched to a gene: 0. The CDR3 sequence: CASSLGQGQPQHF. CDR3 in DNA: TGTGCCAGCAGTTTGGGACAGGGTCAGCCCCAGCATTTT.

The rearrangement links TRBV5-1 to TRBJ2-5; no reliable D call. The ends were cut back, 4 bases at V and 5 bases at J, with 12 bases in the middle. Germline V gives CDR1 SGHRS, CDR2 YFSETQ. The CDR3 is 13 amino acids. As DNA, the CDR3 is TGCGCCAGCAGCAGCGCGAAAGCGGAGACCCAGTACTTC. Amino acids: CASSSAKAETQYF.

The V call is TRBV18, the J call TRBJ2-2; 7 bases are shared with TRBD1. V shed 3 bases and J 4 bases; nucleotides not matched to a gene: 8. Germline CDR1 KGHSH, CDR2 LQKENI. This CDR3 is built from 16 residues. The CDR3, as DNA: TGTGCCAGCTCACCGCAGGGGGTAGAAACCACCGGGGAGCTGTTTTTT. Protein product: CASSPQGVETTGELFF.

This clonotype came up a few times. V usage is TRBV20-1 and J usage is TRBJ2-1; D possibly corresponds to TRBD2 (5 bases). CDR1 is DFQATT, CDR2 SNEGSKA, per germline (reference sequence). V was clipped by 1 base and J by 6 bases, with 10 bases between them. The CDR3 is 13 residues long. The CDR3 region is CSARGPSPNEQFF. For the CDR3, the DNA is TGCAGTGCTAGAGGGCCTAGCCCCAATGAGCAGTTCTTC.

V and J are TRBV24-1 and TRBJ2-3, with D possibly TRBD2 on 5 matching bases. Trimming pared 4 bases from V and 6 bases from J, leaving 16 bases between. The germline CDR1 and CDR2 sequences are KGHDR and SFDVKD. There are 15 residues in the CDR3. The CDR3 spells CATSDPRVYADTQYF. In DNA form, the CDR3 reads TGTGCCACCAGTGACCCGAGGGTCTATGCGGATACGCAGTATTTT.